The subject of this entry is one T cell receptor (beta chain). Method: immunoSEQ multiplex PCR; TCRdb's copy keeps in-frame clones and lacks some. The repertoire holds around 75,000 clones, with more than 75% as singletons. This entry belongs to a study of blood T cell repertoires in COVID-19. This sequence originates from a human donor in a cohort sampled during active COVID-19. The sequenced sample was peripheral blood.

CDR3 loop: CASSVGGLAIDEQYF. The CDR3 DNA follows: TGTGCCAGCAGCGTAGGGGGACTAGCTATCGACGAGCAGTACTTC. The chain links TRBV9 to TRBJ2-7, with 9 nucleotides matching TRBD2. V was pared by 0 bases and J by 5 bases, with 6 bases of the junction left unmatched. CDR3 size: 15 residues. Germline assignment: CDR1 SGDLS and CDR2 YYNGEE.